A selection of T cell receptor beta chains follows, all from one sample in a study of shared clonotypes between healthy human individuals. Using immunoSEQ multiplex PCR, the repertoire was profiled, and TCRdb retains in-frame clones only, with some absent. This table holds millions of clones, approximately 93% found once. The sequenced material came from naive CD4+ T cells from PBMCs. These receptors were taken from a man between 18 and 35 years old in good health. Some clones in this sample may be carry-over from other donors' samples. CDR3s include the opening cysteine and the closing phenylalanine or tryptophan. D genes are given only for firm matches. Only some rows state a clone size, as once, few, many or a class for expanded clones.

j_gene	abundance	d_gene	v_gene	CDR3nt	CDR3aa
TRBJ2-7	once	TRBD2	TRBV7-2	TGTGCCAGCAGCGAAGCGGGACGTGTGACCTACGAGCAGTACTTC	CASSEAGRVTYEQYF
TRBJ2-6	.	TRBD1	TRBV10-3	TGTGCCATCAGTGATTCGGGAGTGGGACAGGGCAACGTCCTGACTTTC	CAISDSGVGQGNVLTF
TRBJ2-7	.	.	TRBV28	TGTGCCAGCAGTCCTGGGGCAGCCAAAGAGCAGTACTTC	CASSPGAAKEQYF
TRBJ2-5	once	TRBD2	TRBV18	TGTGCCAGCTCACCACGGTACAGCGGGAGCGCAGAGACCCAGTACTTC	CASSPRYSGSAETQYF
TRBJ2-2	.	TRBD2	TRBV7-9	TGTGCCAGCAGACGGACTAGCGGGAGGGCTCCCCAGAACACCGGGGAGCTGTTTTTT	CASRRTSGRAPQNTGELFF
TRBJ1-1	.	.	TRBV2	TGTGCCAGCAGTGACCGGACTTCGAACACTGAAGCTTTCTTT	CASSDRTSNTEAFF
TRBJ2-3	.	.	TRBV5-1	TGCGCCAGCAGAGCGGAACCTAACACAGATACGCAGTATTTT	CASRAEPNTDTQYF
TRBJ2-7	.	.	TRBV18	TGTGCCAGCTCACCACCGTTGGCAGGGCAATACGAGCAGTACTTC	CASSPPLAGQYEQYF
TRBJ2-5	.	TRBD1	TRBV15	TGTGCCACTTCACCGTCCCCCGGTAGGGACAGACAAGAGACCCAGTACTTC	CATSPSPGRDRQETQYF
TRBJ2-3	.	TRBD2	TRBV5-1	TGCGCCAGCAGGCAATCCCCACTAGCGGGAGGGCCCGGAGATACGCAGTATTTT	CASRQSPLAGGPGDTQYF
TRBJ2-7	.	.	TRBV6-5	TGTGCCAGCATTAGCGGCGGCTACGAGCAGTACTTC	CASISGGYEQYF
TRBJ2-2	.	.	TRBV7-3	TGTGCCAGCAGTTCATCCCGGGTGGGGGCCGGGGAGCTGTTTTTT	CASSSSRVGAGELFF
TRBJ1-2	.	TRBD1	TRBV7-9	TGTGCCAGCAGCCTGGGACAGGGAAACTATGGCTACACCTTC	CASSLGQGNYGYTF
TRBJ1-1	.	.	TRBV19	TGTGCCAGTAGTATAGACCAGCGGTACACTGAAGCTTTCTTT	CASSIDQRYTEAFF
TRBJ2-2	.	.	TRBV7-3	TGTGCCAGCAGCTTAGGGGTACCCGGGGAGCTGTTTTTT	CASSLGVPGELFF
TRBJ2-1	.	TRBD2	TRBV27	TGTGCCAGCAGTTTAAGGGGACTAGCGGGAGCAGAACCCTACAATGAGCAGTTCTTC	CASSLRGLAGAEPYNEQFF
TRBJ2-7	.	.	TRBV9	TGTGCCAGCAGCGTAGACGGCAGCTACTACGAGCAGTACTTC	CASSVDGSYYEQYF